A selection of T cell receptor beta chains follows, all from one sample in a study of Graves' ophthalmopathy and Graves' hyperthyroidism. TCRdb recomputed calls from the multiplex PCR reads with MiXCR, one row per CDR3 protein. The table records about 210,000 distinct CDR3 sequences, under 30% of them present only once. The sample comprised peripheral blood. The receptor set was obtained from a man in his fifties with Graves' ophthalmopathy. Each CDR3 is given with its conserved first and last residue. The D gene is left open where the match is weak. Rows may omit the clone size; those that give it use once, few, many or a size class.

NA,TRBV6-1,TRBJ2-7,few,TGTGCCAGCAGTGAACCTACGGGGCTGATTTACGAGCAGTACTTC,CASSEPTGLIYEQYF
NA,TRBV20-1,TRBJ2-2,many,TGCAGTGCTAGAACTGCTGGAGCGAACACCGGGGAGCTGTTTTTT,CSARTAGANTGELFF
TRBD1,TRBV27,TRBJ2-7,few,TGTGCCAGCAAGGCCCGGGACAGGAACAACGAGCAGTACTTC,CASKARDRNNEQYF
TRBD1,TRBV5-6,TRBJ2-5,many,TGTGCCAGCAGCTATACAGGGGTCACAGAGACCCAGTACTTC,CASSYTGVTETQYF
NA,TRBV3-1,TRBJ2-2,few,TGTGCCAGCAGCCAACCGGCATCCTTCAGCCGGGGCACCGGGGAGCTGTTTTTT,CASSQPASFSRGTGELFF
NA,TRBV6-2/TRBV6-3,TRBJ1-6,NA,TGTGCCAGCAGTCCGCGACACTCTAATTCACCCCTCCACTTT,CASSPRHSNSPLHF
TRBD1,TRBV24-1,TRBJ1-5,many,TGTGCCACCAGTGACCCCGACAGGGGCAATCAGCCCCAGCATTTT,CATSDPDRGNQPQHF
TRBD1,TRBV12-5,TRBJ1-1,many,TGTGCTAGTGGTTTTGGACAGGGCCTGGGGTCTGAAGCTTTCTTT,CASGFGQGLGSEAFF
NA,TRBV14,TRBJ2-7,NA,TGTGCCAGCAGCCACCCACCTGATCGTGGCTACGAGCAGTACTTC,CASSHPPDRGYEQYF
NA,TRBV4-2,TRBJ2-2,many,TGTGCCAGCAGCCAACAGAACTGGGAGCTGTTTTTT,CASSQQNWELFF
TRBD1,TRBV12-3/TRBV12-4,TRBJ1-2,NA,TGTGCCAGCAGGGAGGACAGGGGAGAGGGCTACACCTTC,CASREDRGEGYTF
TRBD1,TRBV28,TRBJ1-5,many,TGTGCCGTCAGGGGGACTCTGGGCAATCAGCCCCAGCATTTT,CAVRGTLGNQPQHF
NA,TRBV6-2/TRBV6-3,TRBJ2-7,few,TGTGCCAGCAGTTACCACCGGCTAGCGCCTACATCCGAGCAGTACTTC,CASSYHRLAPTSEQYF
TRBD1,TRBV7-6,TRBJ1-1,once,TGTGCCAGCAGCTTAGTGGGGGACAGGGTCACTGAAGCTTTCTTT,CASSLVGDRVTEAFF
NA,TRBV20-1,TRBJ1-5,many,TGCAGTGCTAGGGACACAGATAGCAATCAGCCCCAGCATTTT,CSARDTDSNQPQHF
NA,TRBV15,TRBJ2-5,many,TGTGCCACCAGCAGAGATCTATTGACGAAAGAGACCCAGTACTTC,CATSRDLLTKETQYF
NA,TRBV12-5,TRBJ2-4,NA,TGTGCTAGTGGTCCGACAGGACGGTTAATAAACATTCAGTACTTC,CASGPTGRLINIQYF
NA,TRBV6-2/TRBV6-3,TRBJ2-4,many,TGTGCCAGCAGTTACTCTATGCCCGGGGAAAACATTCAGTACTTC,CASSYSMPGENIQYF
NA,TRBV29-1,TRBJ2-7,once,TGCAGCGTTGCAAGGGGGGCCGAATACCACGAGCAGTACTTC,CSVARGAEYHEQYF
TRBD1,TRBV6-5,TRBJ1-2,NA,TGTGCCAGCAGTTACTCTGACAGGGCCCATGAGGGCTACACCTTC,CASSYSDRAHEGYTF
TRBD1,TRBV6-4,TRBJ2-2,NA,TGTGCCAGCAGTGGGACAGGGGACACCGGGGAGCTGTTTTTT,CASSGTGDTGELFF
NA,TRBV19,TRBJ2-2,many,TGTGCCAGTAGTATCGCGGGATTCACCGGGGAGCTGTTTTTT,CASSIAGFTGELFF
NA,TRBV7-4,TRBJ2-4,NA,TGTGCCAGCAGCTTAGGGTCTAGCCCGAACATTCAGTACTTC,CASSLGSSPNIQYF
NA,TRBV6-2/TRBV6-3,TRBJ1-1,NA,TGTGCCAGCAAACGGGCTGGGACATTACATGAAGCTTTCTTT,CASKRAGTLHEAFF
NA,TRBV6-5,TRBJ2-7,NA,TGTGCCAGCAGTTACTCCCCCACTGGTGGCGAGCAGTACTTC,CASSYSPTGGEQYF
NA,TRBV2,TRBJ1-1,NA,TGTGCCAGTAGCGGGGACGGAATACTCACTGAAGCTTTCTTT,CASSGDGILTEAFF
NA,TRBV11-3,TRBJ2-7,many,TGTGCCAGCAGCTTAGCCGGGAAGAACTACGAGCAGTACTTC,CASSLAGKNYEQYF
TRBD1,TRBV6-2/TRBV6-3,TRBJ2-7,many,TGTGCCGCTGGGGACAGGGATTCCCACGAGCAGTACTTC,CAAGDRDSHEQYF
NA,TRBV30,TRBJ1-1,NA,TGTGCCTGGAGTACAGAATTGAACACTGAAGCTTTCTTT,CAWSTELNTEAFF
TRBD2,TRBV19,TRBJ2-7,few,TGTGCCAGTAGTTTGGGACTAGGTCCTCCCGAGCAGTACTTC,CASSLGLGPPEQYF
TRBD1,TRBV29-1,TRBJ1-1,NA,TGCAGCGCCCGTCCCGGGACAGGGTTCACTGAAGCTTTCTTT,CSARPGTGFTEAFF
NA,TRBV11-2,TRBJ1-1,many,TGTGCCAGCAGCTCGGCAGGGGTGCTCATTGAAGCTTTCTTT,CASSSAGVLIEAFF
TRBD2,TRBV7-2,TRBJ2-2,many,TGTGCCAGCAGGGGACTAGCGGGAGTGAACACCGGGGAGCTGTTTTTT,CASRGLAGVNTGELFF
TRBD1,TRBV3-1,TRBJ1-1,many,TGTGCCAGCAGCTCGCGACAGGGCCAAGGTGAAGCTTTCTTT,CASSSRQGQGEAFF
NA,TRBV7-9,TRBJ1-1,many,TGTGCCAGCAGCCTACAGGGCGCTGAAGCTTTCTTT,CASSLQGAEAFF
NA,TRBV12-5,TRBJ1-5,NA,TGTGCTAGTGGTTTGGATGTTCCCAGGGGCCGACAGCCCCAGCATTTT,CASGLDVPRGRQPQHF
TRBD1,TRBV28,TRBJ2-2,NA,TGTGCCAGCAGAGGACAGGGGGCTGGAACCGGGGAGCTGTTTTTT,CASRGQGAGTGELFF
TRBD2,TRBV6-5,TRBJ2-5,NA,TGTGCCAGCAGTTACGGGACTAGCGGGAGGGAGACCCAGTACTTC,CASSYGTSGRETQYF
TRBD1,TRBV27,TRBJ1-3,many,TGTGCCAGCAGTTTATCTACAGGGGCAGGAAACACCATATATTTT,CASSLSTGAGNTIYF
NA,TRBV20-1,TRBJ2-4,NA,TGCAGTGCTTCAACCGGGAAGGAAAACATTCAGTACTTC,CSASTGKENIQYF
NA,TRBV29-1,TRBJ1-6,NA,TGCAGCGGAACAGGGCTAGGATCACCCCTCCACTTT,CSGTGLGSPLHF